One and the same sample provided the 7 T cell receptor beta chains below, sequenced in a study of long-term antiretroviral therapy in people with HIV. At survey level, the immunoSEQ assay was run in its v3.0 version. Libraries were prepared by immunoSEQ multiplex PCR; TCRdb keeps only in-frame clonotypes and omits some of them. Of about 36,000 clones listed, roughly 80% are singletons. Sequencing was performed on unsorted PBMCs, taken 0.6 years after starting antiretroviral therapy. These TCRs come from a young man with HIV.

The chain carries TRBV21-1 and TRBJ2-1; TRBD2 was called by the table and not checked on the DNA. TRBV21-1 is described as a pseudogene. The CDR3 loop spans 15 amino acids. In DNA, the CDR3 is TGTGCCAGCAGCGCCCCCCTTACTAGATTCTATGAGCAGTTCTTC. Its protein product is CASSAPLTRFYEQFF.

The chain links TRBV7-9 to TRBJ2-1, with D tentatively TRBD1 or TRBD2 (6 bases each). The V and J ends lost 5 bases and 4 bases respectively, with 15 bases between them. CDR1 is SEHNR, CDR2 FQNEAQ, per germline (reference sequence). There are 15 residues in the CDR3. The CDR3 protein is CASSPKQGLYNEQFF. CDR3 DNA: TGTGCCAGCAGCCCCAAACAGGGACTTTACAATGAGCAGTTCTTC.

The chain carries TRBV5-1 and TRBJ2-7, with 7 bases aligning to TRBD1. V was clipped by 5 bases and J by 0 bases; unmatched bases: 8. CDR1 SGHRS and CDR2 YFSETQ come from the germline V gene. CDR3 length: 15 amino acids. CDR3 region: CASRTWDSSSYEQYF. The CDR3, as DNA: TGCGCCAGCAGGACCTGGGACAGCAGCTCCTACGAGCAGTACTTC.

This chain links TRBV6-1 with TRBJ2-7, with 10 bases fitting TRBD2. CDR1 is MNHNS and CDR2 is SASEGT in the germline V gene. Losses at the gene ends were 8 bases for V and 2 bases for J; bases not matched to a gene: 9. The CDR3 sequence is 15 residues long. CDR3 in amino acids: CASETSGLGTYEQYF. Written as DNA, the CDR3 is TGTGCCAGCGAGACTAGCGGGCTAGGTACCTACGAGCAGTACTTC.

The rearrangement uses TRBV4-3 and TRBJ2-7; a weak D match, TRBD1 (6 bases). The CDR3 is 15 residues long. CDR1 and CDR2 (germline): LGHNA, YSLEER. V gave up 0 bases and J gave up 2 bases, with 11 bases separating them. The CDR3, as DNA: TGCGCCAGCAGCCAAGATCTGGGGGCAACCTACGAGCAGTACTTC. It encodes CASSQDLGATYEQYF.

This clone turned up a few times. V usage is TRBV5-1 and J usage is TRBJ2-1; the D gene is possibly TRBD1 (6 bases). V lost 3 bases to trimming and J lost 2 bases, with 6 bases between them. The CDR3 is made up of 13 amino acids. Germline V gene lookup returns CDR1 SGHRS and CDR2 YFSETQ. The CDR3 spells CASSWDTYNEQFF. The CDR3 bases are TGCGCCAGCAGCTGGGACACCTACAATGAGCAGTTCTTC.

This clone was counted only a few times. This rearrangement joins TRBV28 to TRBJ2-1; D might be TRBD1 (6 bases). Germline-derived CDR1 and CDR2 are MDHEN and SYDVKM. CDR3 length: 16 amino acids. V lost 5 bases to trimming and J lost 0 bases, with 14 bases between them. The DNA of the CDR3 is TGTGCCAGCAGTCCCGACAGGTCTAGCTCCTACAATGAGCAGTTCTTC. Translating gives CASSPDRSSSYNEQFF.